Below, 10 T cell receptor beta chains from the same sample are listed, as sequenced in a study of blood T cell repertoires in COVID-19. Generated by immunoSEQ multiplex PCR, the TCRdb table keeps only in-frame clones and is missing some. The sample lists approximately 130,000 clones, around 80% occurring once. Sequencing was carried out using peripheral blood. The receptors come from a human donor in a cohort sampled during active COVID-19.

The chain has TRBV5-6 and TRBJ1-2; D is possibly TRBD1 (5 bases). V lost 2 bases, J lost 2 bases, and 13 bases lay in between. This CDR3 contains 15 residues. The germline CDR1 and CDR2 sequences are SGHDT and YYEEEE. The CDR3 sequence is CASSFVGRTNYGYTF. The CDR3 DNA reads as TGTGCCAGCAGCTTCGTCGGACGGACAAACTATGGCTACACCTTC. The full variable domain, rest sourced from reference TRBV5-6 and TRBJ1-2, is DAGVTQSPTHLIKTRGQQVTLRCSPKSGHDTVSWYQQALGQGPQFIFQYYEEEERQRGNFPDRFSGHQFPNYSSELNVNALLLGDSALYLCASSFVGRTNYGYTFGSGTRLTVV.

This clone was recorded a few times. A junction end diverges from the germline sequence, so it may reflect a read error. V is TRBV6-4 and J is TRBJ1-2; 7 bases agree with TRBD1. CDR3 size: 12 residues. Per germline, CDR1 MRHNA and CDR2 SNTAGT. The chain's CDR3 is CASSPTTRTGDF. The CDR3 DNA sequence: TGTGCCAGCAGTCCGACCACCCGAACAGGGGACTTC.

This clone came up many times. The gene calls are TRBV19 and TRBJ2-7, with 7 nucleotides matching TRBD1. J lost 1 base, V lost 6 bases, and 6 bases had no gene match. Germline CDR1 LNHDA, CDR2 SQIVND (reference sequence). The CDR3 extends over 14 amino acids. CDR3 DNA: TGTGCCAGTAGGCCCAGACAGGGATCCTACGAGCAGTACTTC. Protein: CASRPRQGSYEQYF.

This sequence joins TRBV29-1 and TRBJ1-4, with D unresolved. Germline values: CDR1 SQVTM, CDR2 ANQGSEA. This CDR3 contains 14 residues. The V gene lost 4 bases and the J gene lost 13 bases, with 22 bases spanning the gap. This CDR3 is CSVGERGDGWRLFF. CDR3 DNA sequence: TGCAGCGTTGGGGAGCGCGGGGATGGGTGGAGACTGTTTTTT.

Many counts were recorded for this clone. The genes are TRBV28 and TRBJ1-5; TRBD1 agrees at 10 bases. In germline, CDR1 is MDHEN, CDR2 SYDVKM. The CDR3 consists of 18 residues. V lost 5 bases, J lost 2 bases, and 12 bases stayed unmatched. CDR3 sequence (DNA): TGTGCCAGCAGTAAGACAGGGGGCGAATATGCAGGCAATCAGCCCCAGCATTTT. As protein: CASSKTGGEYAGNQPQHF.

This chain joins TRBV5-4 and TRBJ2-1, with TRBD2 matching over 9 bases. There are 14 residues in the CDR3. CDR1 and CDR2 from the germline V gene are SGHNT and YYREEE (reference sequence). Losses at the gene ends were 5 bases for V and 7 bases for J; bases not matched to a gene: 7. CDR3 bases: TGTGCCAGCAGGGCGCGGGGGGGTAGAAATGAGCAGTTCTTC. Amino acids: CASRARGGRNEQFF.

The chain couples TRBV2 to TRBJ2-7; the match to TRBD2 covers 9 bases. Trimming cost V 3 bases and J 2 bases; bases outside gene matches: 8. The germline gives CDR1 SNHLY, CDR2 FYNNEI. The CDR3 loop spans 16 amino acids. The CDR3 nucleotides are TGTGCCAGCAGTGAGCATCTAGCGGGGAACACCTACGAGCAGTACTTC. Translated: CASSEHLAGNTYEQYF. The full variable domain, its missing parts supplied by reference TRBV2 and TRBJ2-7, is EPEVTQTPSHQVTQMGQEVILRCVPISNHLYFYWYRQILGQKVEFLVSFYNNEISEKSEIFDDQFSVERPDGSNFTLKIRSTKLEDSAMYFCASSEHLAGNTYEQYFGPGTRLTVT.

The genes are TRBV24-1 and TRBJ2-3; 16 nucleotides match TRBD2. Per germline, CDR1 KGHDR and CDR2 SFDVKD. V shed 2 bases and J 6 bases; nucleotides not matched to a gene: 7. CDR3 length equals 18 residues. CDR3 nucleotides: TGTGCCACCAGTGATTCGCAAATGGGACTAGCGGGGGGGGATACGCAGTATTTT. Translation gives CATSDSQMGLAGGDTQYF.

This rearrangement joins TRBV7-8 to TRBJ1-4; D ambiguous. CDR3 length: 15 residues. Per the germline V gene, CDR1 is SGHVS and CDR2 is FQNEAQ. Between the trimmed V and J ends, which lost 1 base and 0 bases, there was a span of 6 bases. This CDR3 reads CASSLGAATNEKLFF. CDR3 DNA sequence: TGTGCCAGCAGCTTAGGTGCAGCAACTAATGAAAAACTGTTTTTT.

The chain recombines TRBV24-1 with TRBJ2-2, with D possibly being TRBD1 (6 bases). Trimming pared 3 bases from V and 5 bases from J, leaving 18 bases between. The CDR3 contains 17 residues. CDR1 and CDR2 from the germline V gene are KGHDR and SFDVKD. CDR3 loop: CATSDAPGQKGTGELFF. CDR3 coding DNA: TGTGCCACCAGTGATGCGCCGGGACAAAAAGGAACCGGGGAGCTGTTTTTT.